This T cell receptor beta chain came from a study of T cell responses to AZD1222 COVID-19 vaccine. In regard to this clone: Its target is not known.

TCRdb's copy holds only in-frame clones and misses some; the assay was immunoSEQ multiplex PCR. There are approximately 140,000 clones in the sample; 90% occur only once, and about 1.5% lies in the top ten. Study-wide results and caveats: Only a handful of AZD1222 recipients, more than five in all, had baseline seropositivity. Nearly half of the spike-specific TCRs reportedly recognize variant regions that carry no mutations.

In germline, CDR1 is SNHLY, CDR2 FYNNEI. The length of the CDR3 is 13 residues. V was clipped by 5 bases and J by 3 bases, with 11 bases between them. The genes are TRBV2 and TRBJ2-7; D perhaps matches TRBD1 (6 bases). Sample: peripheral blood, taken 28 days after the second AZD1222 dose. This sequence was found in an adult who received the AZD1222 COVID-19 vaccine. CDR3 nucleotides: TGTGCCAGCAGTCTAGACAGGAACTACGAGCAGTACGTC. It is translated as CASSLDRNYEQYV.